This TCR beta chain was recovered during a study of post-analysis software for immune sequencing data. As for the study in general: Multiple sclerosis in the patients followed relapsing-remitting, secondary progressive and progressive-relapsing courses. Points from the study as a whole: Normalized Chao1 diversity was significantly reduced in patients versus controls.

Prepared libraries of TCR beta cDNA carried unique molecular identifiers. Between about 0.85 and 10 million T cells gave rise to around 500,000 cDNA molecules. One entry per CDR3 protein results from TCRdb running MiXCR on the PCR reads. The repertoire includes 400,000 to 500,000 distinct CDR3 sequences, more than 30% of them detected once, and about 8% sits in the top ten. This clonotype has just a few counts. Its antigen is unknown. Sequenced: blood. The clonotype was recovered from a girl aged 2 to 10 with multiple sclerosis.

This chain's CDR3 is CASSLTGSEAFF. CDR3 nucleotides: TGTGCCAGCAGCTTGACGGGGTCTGAAGCTTTCTTT. V gene TRBV5-6 combines with J gene TRBJ1-1; D gene unclear. Germline-derived CDR1 and CDR2 are SGHDT and YYEEEE. The CDR3 spans 12 residues. Trimming removed 1 base from V and 6 bases from J, with 7 bases in between. Full variable domain (remainder filled in from reference TRBV5-6 and TRBJ1-1): DAGVTQSPTHLIKTRGQQVTLRCSPKSGHDTVSWYQQALGQGPQFIFQYYEEEERQRGNFPDRFSGHQFPNYSSELNVNALLLGDSALYLCASSLTGSEAFFGQGTRLTVV.